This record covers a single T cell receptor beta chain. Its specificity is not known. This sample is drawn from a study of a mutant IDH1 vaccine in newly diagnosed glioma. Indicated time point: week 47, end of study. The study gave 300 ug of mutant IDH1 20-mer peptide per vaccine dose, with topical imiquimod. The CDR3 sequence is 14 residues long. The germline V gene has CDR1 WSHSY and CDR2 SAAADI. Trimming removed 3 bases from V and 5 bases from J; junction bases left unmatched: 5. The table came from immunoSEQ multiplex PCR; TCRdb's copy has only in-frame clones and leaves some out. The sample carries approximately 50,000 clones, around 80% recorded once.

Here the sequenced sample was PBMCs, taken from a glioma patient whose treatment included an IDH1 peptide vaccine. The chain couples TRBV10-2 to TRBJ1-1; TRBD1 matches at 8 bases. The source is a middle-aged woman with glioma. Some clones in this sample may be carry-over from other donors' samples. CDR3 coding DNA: TGCGCCAGCAGTGAACGGACAGGGAGGACTGAAGCTTTCTTT. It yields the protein CASSERTGRTEAFF.